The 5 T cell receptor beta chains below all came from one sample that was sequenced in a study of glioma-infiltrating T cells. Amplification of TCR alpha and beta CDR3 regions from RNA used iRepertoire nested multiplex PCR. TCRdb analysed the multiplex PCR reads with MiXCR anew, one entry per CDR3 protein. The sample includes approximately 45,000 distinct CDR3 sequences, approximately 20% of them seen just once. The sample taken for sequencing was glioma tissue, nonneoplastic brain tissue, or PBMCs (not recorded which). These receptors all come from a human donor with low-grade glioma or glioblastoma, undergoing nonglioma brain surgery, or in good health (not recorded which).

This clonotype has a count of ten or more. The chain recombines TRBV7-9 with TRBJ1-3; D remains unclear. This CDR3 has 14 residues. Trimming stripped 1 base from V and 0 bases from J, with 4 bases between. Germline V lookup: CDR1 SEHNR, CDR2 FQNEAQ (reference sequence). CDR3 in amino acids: CASSLDDSGNTIYF. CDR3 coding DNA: TGTGCCAGCAGCTTAGACGACTCTGGAAACACCATATATTTT.

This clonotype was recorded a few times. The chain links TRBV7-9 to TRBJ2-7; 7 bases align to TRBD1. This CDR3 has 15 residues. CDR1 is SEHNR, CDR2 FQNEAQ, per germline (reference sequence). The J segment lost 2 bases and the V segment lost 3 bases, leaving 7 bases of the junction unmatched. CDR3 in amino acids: CASSFRRDRPYEQYF. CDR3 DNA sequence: TGTGCCAGCAGCTTCCGCCGGGACAGACCCTACGAGCAGTACTTC.

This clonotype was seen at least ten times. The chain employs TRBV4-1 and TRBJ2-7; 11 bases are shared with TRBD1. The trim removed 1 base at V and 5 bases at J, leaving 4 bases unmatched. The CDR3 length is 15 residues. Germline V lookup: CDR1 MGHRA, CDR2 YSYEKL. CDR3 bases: TGCGCCAGCAGCCAAGTCCAGGACAGGGGGCACGAGCAGTACGTC. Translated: CASSQVQDRGHEQYV.

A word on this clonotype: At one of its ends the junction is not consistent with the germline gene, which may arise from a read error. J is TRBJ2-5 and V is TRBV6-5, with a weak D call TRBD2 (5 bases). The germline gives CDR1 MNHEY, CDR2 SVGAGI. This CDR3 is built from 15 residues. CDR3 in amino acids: CVSSYHGEPPETQYF. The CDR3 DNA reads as TGTGTCAGCAGCTATCACGGGGAGCCCCCAGAGACCCAGTACTTC.

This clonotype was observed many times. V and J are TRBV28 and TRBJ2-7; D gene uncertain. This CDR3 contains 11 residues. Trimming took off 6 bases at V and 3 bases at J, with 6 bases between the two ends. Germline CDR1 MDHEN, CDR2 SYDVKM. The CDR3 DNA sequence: TGTGCCAGCAGCCTGAACTACGAGCAGTACTTC. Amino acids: CASSLNYEQYF.